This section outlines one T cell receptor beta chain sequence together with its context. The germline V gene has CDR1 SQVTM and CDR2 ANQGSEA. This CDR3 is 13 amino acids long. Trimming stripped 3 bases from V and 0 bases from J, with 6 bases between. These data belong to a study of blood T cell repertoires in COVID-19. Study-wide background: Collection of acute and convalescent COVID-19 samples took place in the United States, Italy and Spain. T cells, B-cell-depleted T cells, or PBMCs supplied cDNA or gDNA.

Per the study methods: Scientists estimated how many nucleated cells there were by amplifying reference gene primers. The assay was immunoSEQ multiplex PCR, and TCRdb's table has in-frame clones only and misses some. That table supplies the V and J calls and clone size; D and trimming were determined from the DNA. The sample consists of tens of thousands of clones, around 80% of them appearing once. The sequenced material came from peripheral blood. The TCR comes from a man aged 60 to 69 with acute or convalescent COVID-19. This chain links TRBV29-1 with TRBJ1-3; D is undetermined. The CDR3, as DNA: TGCAGCGTTGAGACAAGCTCTGGAAACACCATATATTTT. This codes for CSVETSSGNTIYF.